This T cell receptor beta chain is from a study of shared clonotypes between healthy human individuals. Regarding the study as a whole: The low donor count limited represented genetic and exposure-history diversity.

This clone was detected a few times. The antigen is undetermined. Sequence at one end of the junction differs from germline and may be a read error. CDR1 is SQVTM and CDR2 is ANQGSEA in the germline V gene. This CDR3 has 13 residues. The assay was immunoSEQ multiplex PCR, and TCRdb's table has in-frame clones only and misses some. This sample has about 100,000 clones; roughly 70% occur once, and the top ten carry approximately 25%. The chain combines TRBV29-1 with TRBJ1-1; the match to TRBD1 covers 9 bases. Sample: memory CD8+ T cells sorted from blood. Subset noted: CD45RO+ cells pooled with CCR7-negative TemRA cells. The clonotype comes from a woman aged 25 to 39 in good health. Here the CDR3 DNA reads TGCAGCGCTGAACAGGGGGCACTCGCTGAAGCTTTCTTT. Translation: CSAEQGALAEAFF.